This entry concerns a single TCR beta chain. Each individual donor underwent a draw of roughly 10 milliliters of peripheral blood. The data stem from a study of blood T cells in healthy people across ages. A J-beta primer mix and a sample-barcoded 5' primer were used in a second PCR of roughly 6 to 11 cycles. TCRdb re-called the 5' RACE reads through MiXCR, storing one row per CDR3 protein. In the table there are around 1,000,000 distinct CDR3 sequences, about 25% of which are singletons. A further study also used this sample, focusing on T cells of mothers and their children. That paper adds: Addition of sample barcodes and 2-4 random nucleotides occurred through the M1S primer of the second PCR.

The receptor comes from a girl aged 2 to 10 in good health. Sequenced material: blood.

CDR3 bases: TGTGCCAGCAGTTCCTCTCAAGTTTCCTACGAGCAGTACTTC. This encodes CASSSSQVSYEQYF. The gene calls are TRBV6-6 and TRBJ2-7; unclear D gene. Germline CDR1 MNHNY, CDR2 SVGAGI (reference sequence). Trimming cost V 4 bases and J 1 base, with 11 bases left between them. The CDR3 length is 14 residues.